This T cell receptor beta chain was identified in a study of a mutant IDH1 vaccine in newly diagnosed glioma. In the study overall: Sex among treated patients split about 60% male, about 40% female; mean age was roughly 40 years. General study points: Seemingly, top peripheral T cell clonotype changes bore no relation to pseudoprogression.

Germline values: CDR1 GTSNPN, CDR2 SVGIG (reference sequence). The V and J ends lost 7 bases and 7 bases respectively, with 20 bases between them. The CDR3 length is 14 residues. The repertoire was sequenced with immunoSEQ multiplex PCR; TCRdb's copy has only in-frame clones and lacks some. The table includes some 33,000 clones, around 80% detected once. Described time point: week 35, safety follow-up. A single vaccine dose contained 300 ug of mutant IDH1 20-mer peptide, and topical imiquimod was used with it. Every donor had a new WHO grade 3 or 4 astrocytoma that was IDH1-mutant, with loss of nuclear ATRX. This clone was counted only a few times. The antigen is not known.

The J gene is TRBJ1-5, the V gene TRBV30, with a weak D call TRBD1 (6 bases). This sequence was found in a woman aged 40-49 years with glioma. The sequenced sample was PBMCs, obtained from a glioma patient whose treatment included an IDH1 peptide vaccine. The CDR3 region is CASSPGAPKQPQHF. CDR3 bases: TGTGCCTCCAGCCCAGGGGCGCCTAAGCAGCCCCAGCATTTT.